This T cell receptor (beta chain) appears in the sequencing data of a study of neurological immune-mediated disorders. Findings of the study overall: Phylogenetic grouping assigned the repertoires of 18 of 34 multiple sclerosis patients to a single related-CDR3 cluster, which may represent a signature. Patients with HTLV-1-associated myelopathy had the highest level of TCR clonal expansion, whereas patients with multiple sclerosis had the lowest level, falling beneath the level found in healthy controls. None of the CDR3 amino acid sequences found in expanded clones was shared across subjects. This suggests that the TCR-beta repertoires were private in all groups.

Over 200 million TCR-beta sequences (from 15-18 subjects) were yielded by each sequencing run. TCRdb re-called the 5' RACE reads through MiXCR, storing one row per CDR3 protein. Of tens of thousands of distinct CDR3 sequences detected, about 4.2% appear once; the ten largest clones hold roughly 2%. This clonotype has at least ten counts. Its cognate antigen is unknown. Germline V gene sequence: CDR1 SGHRS, CDR2 YFSETQ. V lost 4 bases and J lost 2, with 25 bases in between. CDR3 length equals 18 residues. The chain joins TRBV5-1 to TRBJ2-7; possibly TRBD1 for D (6 bases). The sequence derives from a woman in her thirties or forties with multiple sclerosis. The sequencing sample was made of CD4+ T cells from blood. CDR3 residues: CASSQSRSSEQGAYEQYF. In DNA, the CDR3 is TGCGCCAGCAGCCAATCGAGGTCGTCGGAACAGGGAGCCTACGAGCAGTACTTC.